A selection of T cell receptor beta chains follows, all from one sample in a study of blood T cell repertoires in COVID-19. Method: immunoSEQ multiplex PCR; TCRdb's copy keeps in-frame clones and lacks some. The repertoire holds about 230,000 clones, with 70% to 90% as singletons. The sequenced sample was PBMCs or T cells enriched from blood (not recorded which). All receptors come from a woman aged 40 to 55 with acute COVID-19. Both conserved end residues are part of each CDR3. D genes are given only for firm matches. Not every row has a clone size; where given, it reads once, few, many or a size class.

J,V,D,length,size,DNA,CDR3
TRBJ2-1,TRBV6-2/TRBV6-3,-,14,few,TGTGCCAGCAGTTACGGGGCAGGGGTGAATGAGCAGTTCTTC,CASSYGAGVNEQFF
TRBJ1-6,TRBV4-2,TRBD1,15,-,TGTGCCAGCAGCCAAGCGGACAGGGAGGATTCACCCCTCCACTTT,CASSQADREDSPLHF
TRBJ2-7,TRBV2,TRBD1,15,-,TGTGCCAGCAGACGTTCGGGACAGGGTACCAACGAGCAGTACTTC,CASRRSGQGTNEQYF
TRBJ1-4,TRBV7-9,TRBD1,15,-,TGTGCCAGCAGTCATATCGACAGGGGCGACGAAAAACTGTTTTTT,CASSHIDRGDEKLFF
TRBJ2-1,TRBV6-5,-,16,few,TGTGCCAGCAGTTACTCACGGCTAGTAATGGTCAATGAGCAGTTCTTC,CASSYSRLVMVNEQFF
TRBJ2-1,TRBV9,TRBD2,14,-,TGTGCCAGCAGCGCCGCCGGGACTAGCCTTGAGCAGTTCTTC,CASSAAGTSLEQFF
TRBJ2-5,TRBV7-9,-,14,-,TGTGCCAGCAGCTTAGGGCAGATCCAAGAGACCCAGTACTTC,CASSLGQIQETQYF
TRBJ2-3,TRBV2,TRBD2,18,-,TGTGCCAGCAGAAGGGGGGGTAGCGGGAGCCCCCGCACAGATACGCAGTATTTT,CASRRGGSGSPRTDTQYF
TRBJ2-1,TRBV27,TRBD2,15,-,TGTGCCAGCAGGGGAAGCGGGAGGTTTGCCGGGGAGCAGTTCTTC,CASRGSGRFAGEQFF
TRBJ2-3,TRBV5-5,TRBD1,17,-,TGTGCCAGCAGCTTTAAGACAGGGGGCGTTAGCACAGATACGCAGTATTTT,CASSFKTGGVSTDTQYF
TRBJ2-3,TRBV19,TRBD2,16,-,TGTGCCAGTAGTATGAAGGGGCCGGCGGGAGCAGATACGCAGTATTTT,CASSMKGPAGADTQYF
TRBJ1-1,TRBV3-1/TRBV3-2,-,18,-,TGTGCCAGCAGCCAAGATAGGAGGCAGGGGAACATGAACACTGAAGCTTTCTTT,CASSQDRRQGNMNTEAFF
TRBJ1-4,TRBV30,TRBD1,14,-,TGTGCCTGGAGTCGGGGACAGGGGAATGAAAAACTGTTTTTT,CAWSRGQGNEKLFF
TRBJ2-2,TRBV28,TRBD1,15,-,TGTGCCAGCAGTTCCCGACAGGGGTACACCGGGGAGCTGTTTTTT,CASSSRQGYTGELFF
TRBJ2-7,TRBV30,-,14,once,TGTGCCTGGAATTCGCAGGAAACGGCCTACGAGCAGTACTTC,CAWNSQETAYEQYF
TRBJ2-1,TRBV15,TRBD2,17,-,TGTGCCACCAGCAGAGATCGGAGGACTAGCGGGAACAATGAGCAGTTCTTC,CATSRDRRTSGNNEQFF
TRBJ2-7,TRBV6-2/TRBV6-3,TRBD2,16,-,TGTGCCAGCAGTTACTCCTACAAGGGACTAGCGGCCGAGCAGTACTTC,CASSYSYKGLAAEQYF
TRBJ1-6,TRBV2,-,15,-,TGTGCCAGCAGTGAAGGCTCGGGAAGAAATTCACCCCTCCACTTT,CASSEGSGRNSPLHF
TRBJ1-5,TRBV15,TRBD1,20,-,TGTGCCACCAGCAGAGCGCCGACAGGGGTATTCAGTAGAACGGGACAGCCCCAGCATTTT,CATSRAPTGVFSRTGQPQHF
TRBJ1-6,TRBV5-1,-,14,-,TGCGCCAGCAGCTTGGAAGTCGGGAATTCACCCCTCCACTTT,CASSLEVGNSPLHF
TRBJ1-5,TRBV6-5,-,13,-,TGTGCCAGCAGACATGACAGGAGTCAGCCCCAGCATTTT,CASRHDRSQPQHF
TRBJ1-5,TRBV19,TRBD1,16,-,TGTGCCAGTAGGAACCGGGACAGGTATAGCAATCAGCCCCAGCATTTT,CASRNRDRYSNQPQHF
TRBJ1-2,TRBV14,-,18,-,TGTGCCAGCAGCCAAGCCGGTAGCCTGCCTGACGGACTTCATGGCTACACCTTC,CASSQAGSLPDGLHGYTF
TRBJ2-2,TRBV6-5,-,14,-,TGTGCCAGCAGTAGGGACATTAACACCGGGGAGCTGTTTTTT,CASSRDINTGELFF
TRBJ2-1,TRBV6-5,-,15,-,TGTGCCAGCATGGGGGGCGGGAGCTCCTACAATGAGCAGTTCTTC,CASMGGGSSYNEQFF
TRBJ2-1,TRBV19,TRBD2,18,-,TGTGCCAGTAGTCCGAGACTAGCGGGAGGAAGGCCCTACAATGAGCAGTTCTTC,CASSPRLAGGRPYNEQFF
TRBJ2-1,TRBV24-1,TRBD1,15,once,TGTGCCACCCTCCCTCGAGACAGGGCCTACAATGAGCAGTTCTTC,CATLPRDRAYNEQFF
TRBJ1-1,TRBV2,-,12,-,TGTGCCAGCGGGATTGACAGCGCTGAAGCTTTCTTT,CASGIDSAEAFF
TRBJ2-7,TRBV4-3,-,14,-,TGCGCCAGCAGCCAAGGATCGGGATCCTACGAGCAGTACTTC,CASSQGSGSYEQYF
TRBJ1-1,TRBV11-3,-,14,-,TGTGCCAGCAGCTTAACAGGGATGAACACTGAAGCTTTCTTT,CASSLTGMNTEAFF
TRBJ2-7,TRBV4-2,-,14,-,TGTGCCAGCAGCCAAGGCGGCAGCCTCTACGAGCAGTACTTC,CASSQGGSLYEQYF
TRBJ1-1,TRBV5-4,-,17,-,TGTGCCAGCAGCTTCCGGTACGGGTATTCGGTAGACACTGAAGCTTTCTTT,CASSFRYGYSVDTEAFF
TRBJ1-1,TRBV5-4,TRBD1,14,-,TGTGCCAGCAGCTTTGGACAGGTAGACACTGAAGCTTTCTTT,CASSFGQVDTEAFF
TRBJ2-7,TRBV4-3,-,13,few,TGCGCCAGCAGCCGGGGCCGTTCCTACGAGCAGTACTTC,CASSRGRSYEQYF
TRBJ1-5,TRBV5-5,-,14,-,TGTGCCAGCAGCTCCCCAGGGGTGGGTCAGCCCCAGCATTTT,CASSSPGVGQPQHF
TRBJ2-1,TRBV4-2,-,16,-,TGTGCCAGCAGCCTCAATGGGGGGAGAACCTACAATGAGCAGTTCTTC,CASSLNGGRTYNEQFF
TRBJ2-1,TRBV19,-,15,-,TGTGCCAGCTCTAGGGGTACCGGACCCTACAATGAGCAGTTCTTC,CASSRGTGPYNEQFF
TRBJ2-5,TRBV5-4,TRBD1,16,-,TGTGCCAGCAGCCCCCGCGACAGGGGGCAACAAGAGACCCAGTACTTC,CASSPRDRGQQETQYF
TRBJ2-1,TRBV6-5,TRBD2,15,-,TGTGCCAGCAGTTCTAGCGGGGGAGCCTACAATGAGCAGTTCTTC,CASSSSGGAYNEQFF
TRBJ1-5,TRBV5-6,TRBD1,14,-,TGTGCCAGCAGCTTCGGACAGGGCGCTCAGCCCCAGCATTTT,CASSFGQGAQPQHF
TRBJ1-2,TRBV4-3,-,15,-,TGCGCCAGCAGCCAAGACCTAGCGGCGAACTATGGCTACACCTTC,CASSQDLAANYGYTF
TRBJ2-5,TRBV6-2/TRBV6-3,TRBD2,16,once,TGTGCCAGCAGTTTGAGAAATAGCGGGAGTGGAGAGACCCAGTACTTC,CASSLRNSGSGETQYF
TRBJ1-2,TRBV6-5,TRBD1,13,-,TGTGCCAGCAGAGACAGGGGATCCCATGGCTACACCTTC,CASRDRGSHGYTF
TRBJ2-3,TRBV5-1,TRBD1,14,-,TGCGCCAGCAGCCTAGGACAGGACACAGATACGCAGTATTTT,CASSLGQDTDTQYF
TRBJ1-5,TRBV7-2,-,15,-,TGTGCCAGCAGCTCTGGGGGGGCGAGCAATCAGCCCCAGCATTTT,CASSSGGASNQPQHF
TRBJ2-3,TRBV15,-,13,-,TGTGCCACCAGGCCCCCCTGGCAAGATACGCAGTATTTT,CATRPPWQDTQYF
TRBJ1-5,TRBV15,-,16,-,TGTGCCACCAGCAGAGAGGGACACCCCCTTGATCAGCCCCAGCATTTT,CATSREGHPLDQPQHF
TRBJ1-5,TRBV24-1,-,16,few,TGTGCCACCAGTGATTTGAACAGGGACGGCAATCAGCCCCAGCATTTT,CATSDLNRDGNQPQHF
TRBJ1-2,TRBV2,-,14,-,TGTGCCAGCAATCGACCTGGAGCTAACTATGGCTACACCTTC,CASNRPGANYGYTF